Following are 18 T cell receptor beta chains from one sample sequenced in a study of cytomegalovirus exposure and HLA in healthy donors. The PCR was carried out with 60 Vbeta primers and 13 Jbeta primers. Generated by immunoSEQ multiplex PCR, the TCRdb table keeps only in-frame clones and is missing some. The table shows about 220,000 clones, with 82% occurring only once. Sequencing was performed on PBMCs. The receptors originated from a middle-aged man in good health and CMV-seropositive.

The chain links TRBV19 to TRBJ1-2; D remains ambiguous. The CDR3 is 15 residues long. Per germline, CDR1 LNHDA and CDR2 SQIVND (reference sequence). V shed 4 bases and J shed 6 bases, with 18 bases lying between them. This CDR3 reads CASSTSAVRDHGYTF. The CDR3 DNA follows: TGTGCCAGTAGTACCTCAGCGGTGAGGGATCATGGCTACACCTTC.

The V gene is TRBV5-8, the J gene TRBJ2-3; D unclear. Between the trimmed V and J ends, which lost 4 bases and 5 bases, there was a span of 8 bases. Per the germline V gene, CDR1 is SGHTS and CDR2 is YDEGEE. The CDR3 runs to 12 residues. CDR3 in amino acids: CASSPDKDTQYF. The CDR3 DNA follows: TGTGCCAGCAGCCCCGACAAAGATACGCAGTATTTT.

The chain uses TRBV6-5 and TRBJ2-1, with D possibly being TRBD2 (6 bases). V lost 5 bases and J lost 3, with 14 bases in between. Germline CDR1 and CDR2: MNHEY and SVGAGI. The CDR3 loop spans 15 amino acids. The CDR3 protein is CASSTSFSYYNEQFF. The CDR3 DNA is TGTGCCAGCAGTACTAGCTTCTCGTACTACAATGAGCAGTTCTTC.

The V call is TRBV5-1, the J call TRBJ2-7, with TRBD2 identical over 11 bases. The CDR3 has 15 residues. Trimming removed 4 bases from V and 4 bases from J; junction bases left unmatched: 7. CDR1 is SGHRS and CDR2 is YFSETQ in the germline V gene. CDR3 sequence reads: CASSPTSGSQYEQYF. CDR3 bases: TGCGCCAGCAGCCCAACTAGCGGGAGTCAGTACGAGCAGTACTTC.

J is TRBJ2-3 and V is TRBV7-9; TRBD2 agrees at 12 bases. The trim removed 5 bases at V and 2 bases at J, leaving 8 bases unmatched. Germline V CDR1 and CDR2: SEHNR, FQNEAQ (reference sequence). The CDR3 consists of 17 residues. The CDR3 sequence: CASSPQGLAGFTDTQYF. The CDR3 bases are TGTGCCAGCAGCCCCCAGGGACTAGCGGGCTTCACAGATACGCAGTATTTT.

V and J are TRBV27 and TRBJ2-7, with 7 nucleotides matching TRBD1. Germline CDR1 reads MNHEY; CDR2 reads SMNVEV (reference sequence). V dropped 3 bases and J dropped 3; count of bases not matched to a gene: 2. This CDR3 is built from 13 residues. The CDR3 DNA reads as TGTGCCAGCAGTTTCGGACAGGACTACGAGCAGTACTTC. This sequence encodes CASSFGQDYEQYF.

This clone was detected once. This sequence joins TRBV29-1 and TRBJ2-7; 8 bases line up with TRBD1. Germline CDR1 reads SQVTM; CDR2 reads ANQGSEA. The V segment lost 7 bases and the J segment 5 bases; nucleotides outside the gene matches: 10. The CDR3 consists of 13 residues. In DNA form, the CDR3 reads TGCAGCGCTTCGGACAGGGTCCCCAACGAGCAGTACTTC. Amino acids: CSASDRVPNEQYF.

This chain uses TRBV11-3 with TRBJ1-2, with 10 bases identical to TRBD1. Germline V gene data show CDR1 as SGHNT and CDR2 as YENEEA. V lost 5 bases and J lost 5; bases outside the gene matches: 11. This CDR3 has 16 amino acids. The DNA for the CDR3 is TGTGCCAGCAGCGGGACACTGGGACAGGGGACGTATGGCTACACCTTC. Translation: CASSGTLGQGTYGYTF.

The sample holds one count of this clone. The CDR3 spells CAWWPGDSGELFF. In nucleotides, the CDR3 is TGTGCCTGGTGGCCGGGGGATTCCGGGGAGCTGTTTTTT. The V and J genes are TRBV30 and TRBJ2-2; D is perhaps TRBD2 (6 bases). Per germline, CDR1 GTSNPN and CDR2 SVGIG (reference sequence). CDR3 length: 13 residues. The V end was cut by 5 bases, the J end by 6 bases, with 13 bases between.

The chain has TRBV7-3 and TRBJ1-1; 9 bases align to TRBD1. V lost 0 bases, J lost 11 bases, and 4 bases stayed unmatched. The CDR3 is made up of 13 amino acids. Germline V gives CDR1 SGHTA, CDR2 FQGTGA. CDR3 nucleotides: TGTGCCAGCAGCTTAACGGGGACAGGGTACGCTTTCTTT. This translates into CASSLTGTGYAFF.

This clone is a singleton in its sample. The CDR3 protein is CATSRGRETQYF. CDR3 bases: TGTGCCACCAGCAGAGGTCGGGAGACGCAGTATTTT. V usage is TRBV15 and J usage is TRBJ2-3; maybe TRBD2 (6 bases). The CDR3 length is 12 residues. Deletions cut 1 base from V and 9 bases from J, with 8 bases between. Germline V gene data show CDR1 as LNHNV and CDR2 as YYDKDF (reference sequence). Drawing the rest from reference TRBV15 and TRBJ2-3, the complete variable domain is DAMVIQNPRYQVTQFGKPVTLSCSQTLNHNVMYWYQQKSSQAPKLLFHYYDKDFNNEADTPDNFQSRRPNTSFCFLDIRSPGLGDTAMYLCATSRGRETQYFGPGTRLTVL.

The chain couples TRBV25-1 to TRBJ2-3, with 8 bases fitting TRBD2. Germline V gene data show CDR1 as MGHDK and CDR2 as SYGVNS. The J segment lost 3 bases and the V segment lost 3 bases, leaving 2 bases of the junction unmatched. The CDR3 is made up of 14 amino acids. The CDR3 nucleotides read TGTGCCAGCAGTGATGGCGGGGGGACAGATACGCAGTATTTT. The encoded protein is CASSDGGGTDTQYF.

As to this clone: One junction end does not reproduce the germline sequence, and a read error may be involved. This rearrangement joins TRBV5-1 to TRBJ2-5; 13 bases are a match to TRBD2. CDR1 and CDR2 from the germline V gene are SGHRS and YFSETQ. The CDR3 has 14 amino acids. The CDR3, as DNA: TGCGCCTGCAGGACTAGCGGGAGCTCAGAGGCCCAGTACTTC. This translates into CACRTSGSSEAQYF.

The J gene is TRBJ1-1, the V gene TRBV6-5, with D perhaps matching TRBD1 (6 bases). This CDR3 spans 16 amino acids. V was pared by 2 bases and J by 3 bases, with 16 bases between. Germline CDR1 MNHEY, CDR2 SVGAGI. The CDR3 DNA is TGTGCCAGCAGTTACCCTGAGTGGGGGCAGGACACTGAAGCTTTCTTT. Its translation is CASSYPEWGQDTEAFF.

The rearrangement joins TRBV6-1 to TRBJ2-5, with 10 bases fitting TRBD1. This CDR3 spans 15 amino acids. Per the germline V gene, CDR1 is MNHNS and CDR2 is SASEGT. With V trimmed by 2 bases and J by 2 bases, 2 bases remained unmatched. The DNA for the CDR3 is TGTGCCAGCAGTGAATGGGGACAGGGGCAAGAGACCCAGTACTTC. It encodes CASSEWGQGQETQYF.

The chain recombines TRBV27 with TRBJ2-1; 7 nucleotides line up with TRBD1. This CDR3 is built from 15 residues. The V gene end was trimmed by 4 bases and the J gene end by 7 bases; junction bases not matched to a gene: 10. Germline CDR1 reads MNHEY; CDR2 reads SMNVEV (reference sequence). CDR3 sequence reads: CASSSTGQLLNEQFF. The CDR3 bases are TGTGCCAGCAGTTCTACGGGACAGCTTCTTAATGAGCAGTTCTTC.

The rearrangement uses TRBV5-1 and TRBJ2-1, with 14 bases matching TRBD2. The CDR3 sequence is 16 residues long. The V and J ends lost 4 bases and 9 bases, in that order; junction bases with no gene match: 9. Looked up from germline, CDR1 is SGHRS and CDR2 is YFSETQ. The CDR3 spells CASSPLTSGRAGEQFF. In DNA form, the CDR3 reads TGCGCCAGCAGCCCGTTGACTAGCGGGAGGGCGGGTGAGCAGTTCTTC.

This rearrangement joins TRBV7-9 to TRBJ2-3, with TRBD2 matching over 10 bases. Losses at the gene ends were 6 bases for V and 3 bases for J; bases not matched to a gene: 15. Germline CDR1 SEHNR, CDR2 FQNEAQ (reference sequence). CDR3 size: 18 residues. The CDR3 region is CASRHRPRTSGTTDTQYF. The CDR3, as DNA: TGTGCCAGCAGACACCGGCCCCGGACTAGCGGTACTACAGATACGCAGTATTTT.